This T cell receptor (beta chain) was obtained from a study of siplizumab effects on memory and regulatory T cells. Looked up from germline, CDR1 is LNHDA and CDR2 is SQIVND (reference sequence). The CDR3 is 14 residues long. Trimming took 1 base from V and 4 from J, leaving 9 bases between them. Profiling relied on immunoSEQ multiplex PCR, and the TCRdb table lists in-frame clones only, not all of them. This sample carries fewer than 120,000 clones, roughly 89% of them seen once, and the ten largest clones take 1.3%. The TCR originated in a human donor in good health. The chain is built from TRBV19 and TRBJ2-3, with a weak D call TRBD2 (5 bases). Material: CD4+ T cells sorted from blood. Written as DNA, the CDR3 is TGTGCCAGTAGTATAGGCAGGACTTCAGATACGCAGTATTTT. This gives the protein CASSIGRTSDTQYF.